This is a list of T cell receptor beta chains from one sample in a study of human T cells and chemical hapten exposure. TCRdb called the RACE reads again in MiXCR, with one record for every CDR3 protein. The table has about 71,000 distinct CDR3 sequences, 7.5% to 10% seen once. Sample: whole blood, taken in connection with sensitization to the hapten diphenylcyclopropenone (DPC). The source of these receptors is a woman aged 40 to 50 with alopecia areata. Some clones in this sample may be carry-over from other donors' samples. CDR3s include the opening cysteine and the closing phenylalanine or tryptophan. D genes are given only for firm matches. A clone size is listed for some rows: how often the clone was seen (once, few, many), or a class if it is expanded.

J: TRBJ1-6
V: TRBV6-1
D: NA
size: many
DNA: TGTGCCAGCAGCCGGGACACGATATATAATTCACCCCTCCACTTT
CDR3: CASSRDTIYNSPLHF

J: TRBJ2-2
V: TRBV3-1
D: NA
size: NA
DNA: TGTGCCAGCAGCCTGGACACGAACACCGGGGAGCTGTTTTTT
CDR3: CASSLDTNTGELFF

J: TRBJ2-5
V: TRBV12-3/TRBV12-4
D: NA
size: many
DNA: TGTGCCAGCAGTGCTAACCTGGTCCCGGGTCGGGAGACCCAGTACTTC
CDR3: CASSANLVPGRETQYF

J: TRBJ2-7
V: TRBV9
D: TRBD2
size: many
DNA: TGTGCCAGCAGCGTAGCTGGCGGGGGGGCCTACGAGCAGTACTTC
CDR3: CASSVAGGGAYEQYF

J: TRBJ1-1
V: TRBV29-1
D: NA
size: NA
DNA: TGCAGCGTTGAAGGAGGGGGCACTGAAGCTTTCTTT
CDR3: CSVEGGGTEAFF

J: TRBJ1-1
V: TRBV6-6
D: NA
size: many
DNA: TGTGCCAGCAGGACGCACCTCATCGCGGTGGCTGAAGCTTTCTTT
CDR3: CASRTHLIAVAEAFF

J: TRBJ2-7
V: TRBV24-1
D: TRBD2
size: few
DNA: TGTGCCACCAGCACGTGGGAGAGACTAGCGGGGTCTCCGGGCGAGCAGTACTTC
CDR3: CATSTWERLAGSPGEQYF

J: TRBJ2-3
V: TRBV5-5
D: NA
size: many
DNA: TGTGCCAGCAGCTTGAGTCAGGTCTTAAATACGCAGTATTTT
CDR3: CASSLSQVLNTQYF

J: TRBJ2-5
V: TRBV29-1
D: NA
size: many
DNA: TGCAGCGTTGGGAGGCCGGAAGAGACCCAGTACTTC
CDR3: CSVGRPEETQYF

J: TRBJ2-7
V: TRBV20-1
D: TRBD2
size: NA
DNA: TGCAGTGCTAGAGATGCTGAAGCGGGGGGCCTAACCTACGAGCAGTACTTC
CDR3: CSARDAEAGGLTYEQYF

J: TRBJ1-6
V: TRBV7-6
D: NA
size: few
DNA: TGTGCCAGCAGCTCGACCAGGGTGGGTGGTTCACCCCTCCACTTT
CDR3: CASSSTRVGGSPLHF

J: TRBJ1-5
V: TRBV12-3/TRBV12-4
D: NA
size: many
DNA: TGTGCCAGCAGTCCTCGGACAGAGTCAAATCAGCCCCAGCATTTT
CDR3: CASSPRTESNQPQHF

J: TRBJ2-1
V: TRBV7-9
D: NA
size: many
DNA: TGTGCCAGCAGCTTAGTTATAACGTACAATGAGCAGTTCTTC
CDR3: CASSLVITYNEQFF

J: TRBJ2-3
V: TRBV12-3/TRBV12-4
D: TRBD1
size: many
DNA: TGTGCCAGCGCCCAGACAGGGTTCGGAACAGATACGCAGTATTTT
CDR3: CASAQTGFGTDTQYF

J: TRBJ2-7
V: TRBV5-1
D: NA
size: few
DNA: TGCGCCAGCAGCTTGACCTCCTACGAGCAGTACTTC
CDR3: CASSLTSYEQYF

J: TRBJ2-2
V: TRBV7-3
D: NA
size: many
DNA: TGTGCCAGCAGCTTAACGGGACGGGAATCGAACACCGGGGAGCTGTTTTTT
CDR3: CASSLTGRESNTGELFF

J: TRBJ2-3
V: TRBV28
D: TRBD1
size: few
DNA: TGTGCCAGCTCTGGCGGGACAGGGGGTTACTTGAATACGCAGTATTTT
CDR3: CASSGGTGGYLNTQYF

J: TRBJ2-1
V: TRBV20-1
D: TRBD1
size: many
DNA: TGCAGTGCTAGGGCAGGGGGCTTCTACAATGAGCAGTTCTTC
CDR3: CSARAGGFYNEQFF

J: TRBJ1-2
V: TRBV4-3
D: TRBD1
size: NA
DNA: TGCGCCAGCAGCCAACCAAACAGGGGGCTTTCGGCTGGCTACACCTTC
CDR3: CASSQPNRGLSAGYTF

J: TRBJ2-1
V: TRBV20-1
D: NA
size: NA
DNA: TGCAGTGCTCCTGAAAGGACAGACAATGAGCAGTTCTTC
CDR3: CSAPERTDNEQFF

J: TRBJ1-1
V: TRBV11-2
D: TRBD1
size: many
DNA: TGTGCCAGCAGCTTAGGGTTCCCGGGGACAGGGGGCGCGGGCGCTTTCTTT
CDR3: CASSLGFPGTGGAGAFF

J: TRBJ2-5
V: TRBV7-6
D: NA
size: few
DNA: TGTGCCAGCAGCTTACGGATCCAAGAGACCCAGTACTTC
CDR3: CASSLRIQETQYF

J: TRBJ2-3
V: TRBV5-5
D: NA
size: few
DNA: TGTGCCAGCAGCTTGCGGGGGTACATCACAGATACGCAGTATTTT
CDR3: CASSLRGYITDTQYF

J: TRBJ2-2
V: TRBV20-1
D: NA
size: many
DNA: TGCGGAATAAGACAGACTAACACCGGGGAGCTGTTTTTT
CDR3: CGIRQTNTGELFF

J: TRBJ1-6
V: TRBV4-1
D: TRBD1
size: many
DNA: TGCGCCAGCAGCCAAGATTTTCGGGACAGGGCAAATTCACCCCTCCACTTT
CDR3: CASSQDFRDRANSPLHF

J: TRBJ1-2
V: TRBV28
D: TRBD1
size: many
DNA: TGTGCCAGCAGTGGTGGACAGGGCGCCTATGGCTACACCTTC
CDR3: CASSGGQGAYGYTF

J: TRBJ1-1
V: TRBV30
D: TRBD1
size: many
DNA: TGTGCCTGGGACCGACAGGGGTTGAGTACTGAAGCTTTCTTT
CDR3: CAWDRQGLSTEAFF

J: TRBJ2-1
V: TRBV18
D: NA
size: many
DNA: TGTGCCAGCTCACCGGGGATGAACTCCTACAATGAGCAGTTCTTC
CDR3: CASSPGMNSYNEQFF

J: TRBJ1-6
V: TRBV12-3/TRBV12-4
D: TRBD1
size: many
DNA: TGTGCCAGCAGTTTAAGGACAGGGGGCCCTTCACCCCTCCACTTT
CDR3: CASSLRTGGPSPLHF

J: TRBJ1-5
V: TRBV5-1
D: NA
size: many
DNA: TGCGCCAGCAGCTTGAACGGGAATAGCAATCAGCCCCAGCATTTT
CDR3: CASSLNGNSNQPQHF

J: TRBJ1-2
V: TRBV7-9
D: NA
size: once
DNA: TGTGCCAGCAGCTCTCCGCCGGACTATGGCTACACCTTC
CDR3: CASSSPPDYGYTF

J: TRBJ1-4
V: TRBV4-1
D: NA
size: many
DNA: TGCGCCAGCAGCCAAGATGCTCCGGGCGGTTATGAAAAACTGTTTTTT
CDR3: CASSQDAPGGYEKLFF

J: TRBJ2-1
V: TRBV7-3
D: TRBD2
size: many
DNA: TGTGCCAGCAGCTTAGGGACTAGCATTTACAATGAGCAGTTCTTC
CDR3: CASSLGTSIYNEQFF

J: TRBJ2-1
V: TRBV7-3
D: TRBD2
size: NA
DNA: TGTGCCAGCAGCCCCCCGGGACTAGCAATCGATGAGCAGTTCTTC
CDR3: CASSPPGLAIDEQFF

J: TRBJ2-2
V: TRBV28
D: NA
size: many
DNA: TGTGCCAGCCTCGCAGGAACGAACACCGGGGAGCTGTTTTTT
CDR3: CASLAGTNTGELFF

J: TRBJ2-1
V: TRBV6-2/TRBV6-3
D: TRBD2
size: NA
DNA: TGTGCCAGCAGAAGCCTCCGCGGGGGGCCCCCGAATGAGCAGTTCTTC
CDR3: CASRSLRGGPPNEQFF

J: TRBJ1-1
V: TRBV7-9
D: NA
size: many
DNA: TGTGCCAGCAGCCCAACGGTGGTTACTATGAACACTGAAGCTTTCTTT
CDR3: CASSPTVVTMNTEAFF

J: TRBJ1-4
V: TRBV27
D: TRBD1
size: many
DNA: TGTGCCAGCAGGTGGACGGGACAGGGGGCTGAAAAACTGTTTTTT
CDR3: CASRWTGQGAEKLFF

J: TRBJ2-7
V: TRBV10-1
D: TRBD2
size: NA
DNA: TGCGCCAGCAGTGGTCGGCGGGGGGGGGAGCAGTACTTC
CDR3: CASSGRRGGEQYF

J: TRBJ2-5
V: TRBV7-9
D: TRBD1
size: few
DNA: TGTGCCAGCAGCTTCCCGGGACAGGAAGAGACCCAGTACTTC
CDR3: CASSFPGQEETQYF

J: TRBJ2-5
V: TRBV14
D: NA
size: many
DNA: TGTGCCAGCAGCCAATCGGGAGAGACCCAGTACTTC
CDR3: CASSQSGETQYF

J: TRBJ2-5
V: TRBV5-1
D: NA
size: many
DNA: TGCGCCAGCAGCTTGGCACCGGACAGCCAAGAGACCCAGTACTTC
CDR3: CASSLAPDSQETQYF

J: TRBJ1-1
V: TRBV6-5
D: NA
size: many
DNA: TGTGCCAGCAGTGCTGCTCGGGGTTCTGGCACTGAAGCTTTCTTT
CDR3: CASSAARGSGTEAFF

J: TRBJ2-7
V: TRBV7-9
D: TRBD2
size: few
DNA: TGTGCCAGCAGCCTTAGCGGGGGGTACTCCGAGCAGTACTTC
CDR3: CASSLSGGYSEQYF

J: TRBJ1-3
V: TRBV12-3/TRBV12-4
D: TRBD1
size: many
DNA: TGTGCCAGCAGTTTACAGGGACAGGGAACAAACACCATATATTTT
CDR3: CASSLQGQGTNTIYF

J: TRBJ2-1
V: TRBV7-9
D: NA
size: few
DNA: TGTGCCAGCAGCTTAGCTCCGGGTTCCTACAATGAGCAGTTCTTC
CDR3: CASSLAPGSYNEQFF

J: TRBJ1-6
V: TRBV27
D: TRBD1
size: NA
DNA: TGTGCCAGCAGTGTCGGGACAGGGGATCCCCTCCTCCACTTT
CDR3: CASSVGTGDPLLHF

J: TRBJ2-6
V: TRBV4-2
D: NA
size: few
DNA: TGTGCCAGCAGCCCTACAGACTCTGGGGCCAACGTCCTGACTTTC
CDR3: CASSPTDSGANVLTF

J: TRBJ1-2
V: TRBV5-4
D: NA
size: NA
DNA: TGTGCCAGCAGCTTGGCCCGACAGGCTCCCTATGGCTACACCTTC
CDR3: CASSLARQAPYGYTF

J: TRBJ2-7
V: TRBV28
D: NA
size: NA
DNA: TGTGCCAGCAGTTCCGTTACTAGGGGCGAGCAGTACTTC
CDR3: CASSSVTRGEQYF

J: TRBJ2-3
V: TRBV10-3
D: NA
size: few
DNA: TGTGCCATCTCCAGACAGCCCAGCACAGATACGCAGTATTTT
CDR3: CAISRQPSTDTQYF

J: TRBJ1-6
V: TRBV14
D: TRBD1
size: many
DNA: TGTGCCAGCAGCCAGCGGACAGGACGTAATTCACCCCTCCACTTT
CDR3: CASSQRTGRNSPLHF

J: TRBJ2-5
V: TRBV10-3
D: TRBD1
size: once
DNA: TGTGCCATCAGTGTGGTTGGGACAGACCAAGAGACCCAGTACTTC
CDR3: CAISVVGTDQETQYF

J: TRBJ2-7
V: TRBV9
D: NA
size: few
DNA: TGTGCCAGCAGCCCCCGAGACAGAGAGACCTACGAGCAGTACTTC
CDR3: CASSPRDRETYEQYF

J: TRBJ2-7
V: TRBV6-1
D: NA
size: many
DNA: TGTGCCAGCAGTGTAGAAGGCAGTTCGCCCTCCTACGAGCAGTACTTC
CDR3: CASSVEGSSPSYEQYF